Below, one TCR beta chain is given with its context. Its antigen is undetermined. Germline loops: CDR1 LNHDA, CDR2 SQIVND (reference sequence). V lost 4 bases, J lost 1 base, and 12 bases lay in between. The CDR3 has 15 residues. The data were obtained in a study of cytomegalovirus exposure and HLA in healthy donors. Study observations and caveats: Owing to their indistinguishability, certain V segments, notably TRBV6-2 and TRBV6-3, were excluded. It was reported that the classifier diagnosed cytomegalovirus status with high specificity and sensitivity in both the original and validation cohorts.

PCR was performed using 60 Vbeta and 13 Jbeta primers. Repertoires were generated with immunoSEQ multiplex PCR, while TCRdb's copy carries only in-frame clones and drops some. Of about 120,000 clones in the sample, roughly 80% were seen once. This sequence joins TRBV19 and TRBJ2-3; D gene unclear. This receptor was taken from a female donor in good health and CMV-seronegative. Source material: PBMCs. The CDR3 DNA reads as TGTGCCAGTAGTAACCTACCTTCTGGCACAGATACGCAGTATTTT. It translates to CASSNLPSGTDTQYF.